The 7 T cell receptor beta chains listed next were all sequenced from one sample in a study of metastatic and nonmetastatic thyroid tumors. Thyroid surgery took place with no prior treatment in any patient. TCRdb reprocessed the PCR reads using MiXCR. The sample has around 25,000 clones, about 15% seen once. The specimen was blood. The receptors here all came from a female donor with papillary thyroid cancer or a benign thyroid nodule (not recorded which). Some clones in this sample may be carry-over from other donors' samples.

This clone was recorded many times. The chain couples TRBV20-1 to TRBJ2-4, with D possibly TRBD1 on 6 matching bases. Deletions cut 6 bases from V and 2 bases from J, with 20 bases between. This CDR3 comprises 16 residues. The germline gives CDR1 DFQATT, CDR2 SNEGSKA (reference sequence). The CDR3 coding sequence is TGCAGTGCACTCTCCCGAGGGGGAGATACCAAAAACATTCAGTACTTC. Its translation is CSALSRGGDTKNIQYF.

Points on this clone: One junction end does not reproduce the germline sequence, and a read error may be involved. The chain carries TRBV25-1 and TRBJ1-2; tentatively, D is TRBD1 (6 bases). The CDR3 has 17 residues. Per the germline V gene, CDR1 is MGHDK and CDR2 is SYGVNS. Here the CDR3 reads CATGVGGGACPNYCYTF. CDR3 coding DNA: TGTGCCACCGGAGTCGGTGGGGGCGCGTGTCCAAACTATTGCTACACCTTC.

The sample holds many counts of this clone. The chain has TRBV19 and TRBJ2-7; TRBD1 agrees at 9 bases. CDR3 length: 15 residues. V lost 3 bases, J lost 6 bases, and 9 bases stayed unmatched. The germline V gene encodes CDR1 LNHDA and CDR2 SQIVND (reference sequence). In DNA, the CDR3 is TGTGCCAGTAGTATTGGGACAGGGATCTATCTCGAGCAGTACTTC. Amino acid sequence: CASSIGTGIYLEQYF.

This clone was recorded many times. V is TRBV20-1 and J is TRBJ2-3; 8 positions match TRBD2. Germline V gene data show CDR1 as DFQATT and CDR2 as SNEGSKA (reference sequence). This CDR3 is built from 16 residues. V was clipped by 0 bases and J by 2 bases; unmatched bases: 7. This CDR3 is CSARDLGRGTTDTQYF. CDR3 DNA: TGCAGTGCTAGAGATCTCGGGAGGGGGACCACAGATACGCAGTATTTT.

This clone is medium-sized within its sample. The chain combines TRBV6-2 or TRBV6-3 with TRBJ1-6; no clear D. The CDR3 covers 15 residues. Trimming shortened V by 10 bases and J by 6 bases, and 19 bases separated the two germline ends. Germline CDR1 is MNHEY and CDR2 is SVGEGT. CDR3 protein: CATGGRWSGNSPLHF. The CDR3 DNA is TGTGCCACCGGTGGGAGGTGGAGTGGTAATTCACCCCTCCACTTT.

This clone was recorded many times. The rearrangement joins TRBV3-1 to TRBJ2-3, with D unresolved. CDR3 size: 14 residues. V lost 3 bases, J lost 4 bases, and 11 bases lay in between. Germline V gives CDR1 LGHDT, CDR2 YNNKEL (reference sequence). The CDR3 is CASSHASGPDTQYF. The CDR3 bases are TGTGCCAGCAGCCATGCCTCGGGCCCAGATACGCAGTATTTT.

This clone was seen repeatedly, ten times or more. The chain recombines TRBV9 with TRBJ2-5; D not resolved. Between the trimmed V and J ends, which lost 0 bases and 6 bases, there was a span of 3 bases. This CDR3 is 11 amino acids long. The V gene's germline CDR1 is SGDLS and CDR2 YYNGEE. Written as DNA, the CDR3 is TGTGCCAGCAGCGTAGATCAGACCCAGTACTTC. Its translation is CASSVDQTQYF.